A single sample gave rise to the 21 T cell receptor beta chains below, sequenced in a study of beta chain features in type 1 diabetes. Study findings and constraints: Across all four CD4+ subsets, people with type 1 diabetes showed modestly shorter TCRB CDR3s.

Their specific antigens are unknown. The entirety of the isolated RNA underwent reverse transcription, so expressed TCRB transcripts were sequenced. Measured with immunoSEQ multiplex PCR; TCRdb has only the in-frame clones, and not every one. Among 400,000 or so clones listed, roughly 12% were seen once. Sequencing used naive CD4+ T cells from blood. The origin of the receptors is a woman aged 18 to 35 with type 1 diabetes.

DNA for the CDR3: TGTGCCAGCAGCTTACCCCGTACTGCTTATGGCTACACCTTC. Residues: CASSLPRTAYGYTF. The chain is built from TRBV7-2 and TRBJ1-2; D gene uncertain. CDR1 and CDR2 from the germline V gene are SGHTA and FQGNSA. There are 14 residues in the CDR3. Between the trimmed V and J ends, which lost 2 bases and 5 bases, there was a span of 12 bases.

The chain links TRBV10-2 to TRBJ2-1; 14 bases agree with TRBD2. J gave up 8 bases and V 6 bases, and 3 bases lay outside the gene matches. This CDR3 is built from 14 residues. The germline CDR1 and CDR2 sequences are WSHSY and SAAADI. CDR3 amino acids: CASRTSGRAHEQFF. DNA for the CDR3: TGCGCCAGCAGGACTAGCGGGAGGGCCCATGAGCAGTTCTTC.

The V gene is TRBV6-5, the J gene TRBJ1-1; TRBD1 matches at 11 bases. Germline V gene sequence: CDR1 MNHEY, CDR2 SVGAGI. The CDR3 totals 14 residues. Trimming took 5 bases from V and 3 from J; bases not matched to a gene: 2. The CDR3 nucleotides read TGTGCCAGCAGTCAGGACAGGGGGCACACTGAAGCTTTCTTT. Amino acid sequence: CASSQDRGHTEAFF.

This clone was picked up a small number of times. The gene calls are TRBV18 and TRBJ1-2; TRBD1 matches 9 bases. The CDR3 spans 15 residues. Germline trimming cut 3 bases from V and 8 bases from J; bases unmatched to any gene: 10. CDR1 and CDR2 (germline): KGHSH, LQKENI. The CDR3 nucleotides read TGTGCCAGCTCACCGTCCCGGGACAGGGCCGGAGGCTACACCTTC. Translated: CASSPSRDRAGGYTF.

The V and J genes are TRBV7-9 and TRBJ2-2, with 9 bases identical to TRBD1. From germline, CDR1 is SEHNR and CDR2 FQNEAQ (reference sequence). The CDR3 has 16 residues. Trimming at V came to 4 bases and at J to 7 bases, leaving 10 bases not matched to a gene. CDR3 DNA: TGTGCCAGCAGCTGGCCGACGGGACAGGGTGACGGGGAGCTGTTTTTT. Translation: CASSWPTGQGDGELFF.

The gene calls are TRBV7-2 and TRBJ2-3, with 11 bases that match TRBD2. The CDR3 extends over 18 amino acids. CDR1 SGHTA and CDR2 FQGNSA come from the germline V gene. The J segment lost 1 base and the V segment lost 1 base, leaving 7 bases of the junction unmatched. The CDR3 DNA follows: TGTGCCAGCAGCTTAGAAGGCACTAGCGGGAGCGGCACAGATACGCAGTATTTT. As protein: CASSLEGTSGSGTDTQYF.

V is TRBV6-5 and J is TRBJ1-6; 8 nucleotides align to TRBD1. The CDR3 totals 15 residues. CDR1 is MNHEY and CDR2 is SVGAGI in the germline V gene. V gave up 10 bases and J gave up 9 bases; unmatched junction bases: 14. CDR3 protein: CATRRSGTGSSPLHF. In DNA form, the CDR3 reads TGTGCCACCCGAAGGAGCGGGACAGGCTCTTCACCCCTCCACTTT.

The J gene is TRBJ2-2, the V gene TRBV4-1; D is perhaps TRBD2 (6 bases). CDR3 length: 15 residues. Germline values: CDR1 MGHRA, CDR2 YSYEKL. Trimming took 4 bases from V and 4 from J, leaving 13 bases between them. Here the CDR3 reads CASSPLEGGTGELFF. In DNA form, the CDR3 reads TGCGCCAGCAGCCCCCTAGAGGGAGGCACCGGGGAGCTGTTTTTT.

There are a few counts of this clone. The chain carries TRBV4-3 and TRBJ2-3, with 7 bases lining up with TRBD2. This CDR3 comprises 15 residues. V trimming: 1 base; J trimming: 4 bases; junction bases outside the gene matches: 5. From germline, CDR1 is LGHNA and CDR2 YSLEER. The CDR3 DNA follows: TGCGCCAGCAGCCAAGCCAGCGGGGACTCAGATACGCAGTATTTT. As protein: CASSQASGDSDTQYF.

Only a few counts were recorded for this clone. The V call is TRBV5-4, the J call TRBJ2-1, with D possibly matching TRBD2 (6 bases). CDR3 size: 13 residues. CDR1 and CDR2 (germline): SGHNT, YYREEE (reference sequence). V dropped 4 bases and J dropped 4 bases, with 9 bases sitting between them. As DNA, the CDR3 is TGTGCCAGCAGCCGACTAGAATACAATGAGCAGTTCTTC. Translating gives CASSRLEYNEQFF.

V usage is TRBV5-6 and J usage is TRBJ2-7; D remains ambiguous. The V gene lost 3 bases and the J gene lost 6 bases, with 13 bases spanning the gap. Per the germline V gene, CDR1 is SGHDT and CDR2 is YYEEEE. The CDR3 loop spans 13 amino acids. For the CDR3, the DNA is TGTGCCAGCAGCTCGAGACGGTGGAGCGAGCAGTACTTC. It yields the protein CASSSRRWSEQYF.

In this sample, this clone turned up a few times. The V and J genes are TRBV14 and TRBJ2-3; 8 nucleotides match TRBD2. The CDR3 runs 13 residues. The J segment lost 8 bases and the V segment lost 4 bases, leaving 5 bases of the junction unmatched. Germline CDR1 SGHDN, CDR2 FVKESK. CDR3 in amino acids: CASSPAGGFTQYF. CDR3 nucleotides: TGTGCCAGCAGCCCGGCGGGAGGTTTTACGCAGTATTTT.

This clone turned up a few times. The chain is built from TRBV18 and TRBJ2-4, with D tentatively TRBD1 (5 bases). V shed 0 bases and J shed 15 bases, with 15 bases lying between them. This CDR3 is built from 13 residues. Germline V CDR1 and CDR2: KGHSH, LQKENI. The CDR3 region has the DNA TGTGCCAGCTCACCACCGCTTGTAACAGGAAGGTACTTC. Protein product: CASSPPLVTGRYF.

The chain uses TRBV9 and TRBJ2-7; maybe TRBD1 (8 bases). The CDR3 totals 15 residues. V lost 4 bases and J 4 bases, leaving 18 bases between the germline ends. Germline loops: CDR1 SGDLS, CDR2 YYNGEE. The CDR3 protein is CASSTSEGQVYEQYF. CDR3 in DNA: TGTGCCAGCAGCACTAGCGAGGGACAGGTATACGAGCAGTACTTC.

This clone was observed a handful of times. V usage is TRBV5-4 and J usage is TRBJ1-1; D perhaps matches TRBD1 (5 bases). This CDR3 is built from 14 residues. Germline CDR1 reads SGHNT; CDR2 reads YYREEE (reference sequence). Trimming shortened V by 7 bases and J by 3 bases, and 16 bases separated the two germline ends. CDR3 amino acids: CASGGEGRDTEAFF. CDR3 coding DNA: TGTGCCAGCGGAGGGGAAGGACGGGACACTGAAGCTTTCTTT. The full variable domain, completed using reference TRBV5-4 and TRBJ1-1, is ETGVTQSPTHLIKTRGQQVTLRCSSQSGHNTVSWYQQALGQGPQFIFQYYREEENGRGNFPPRFSGLQFPNYSSELNVNALELDDSALYLCASGGEGRDTEAFFGQGTRLTVV.

This clone was seen a few times. CDR3 loop: CAWSVSRLAGVRSTDTQYF. Here the CDR3 DNA reads TGTGCCTGGAGTGTATCGCGCCTAGCGGGAGTCAGAAGCACAGATACGCAGTATTTT. This chain connects TRBV30 to TRBJ2-3; 10 nucleotides line up with TRBD2. V trimming: 0 bases; J trimming: 0 bases; junction bases outside the gene matches: 12. Per the germline V gene, CDR1 is GTSNPN and CDR2 is SVGIG (reference sequence). This CDR3 region has 19 residues. Together with reference TRBV30 and TRBJ2-3, the CDR3 gives the full variable domain: SQTIHQWPATLVQPVGSPLSLECTVEGTSNPNLYWYRQAAGRGLQLLFYSVGIGQISSEVPQNLSASRPQDRQFILSSKKLLLSDSGFYLCAWSVSRLAGVRSTDTQYFGPGTRLTVL.

This clone was picked up a small number of times. This chain uses TRBV5-4 with TRBJ2-5; possible D gene TRBD1, 6 bases. The CDR3 is made up of 13 amino acids. Trimming pared 4 bases from V and 4 bases from J, leaving 11 bases between. Germline V lookup: CDR1 SGHNT, CDR2 YYREEE (reference sequence). The CDR3 DNA follows: TGTGCCAGCAGCGTGGGACACACAGAGACCCAGTACTTC. Translating gives CASSVGHTETQYF.

The V gene is TRBV18, the J gene TRBJ1-4; weak D call: TRBD1 (5 bases). Trimming stripped 2 bases from V and 9 bases from J, with 16 bases between. Germline CDR1 is KGHSH and CDR2 is LQKENI. The CDR3 contains 15 residues. The CDR3 region is CASSPVAGLKQKLFF. CDR3 in DNA: TGTGCCAGCTCACCAGTAGCAGGGCTTAAGCAAAAACTGTTTTTT.

V is TRBV28 and J is TRBJ2-4; D possibly corresponds to TRBD2 (6 bases). The CDR3 length is 17 residues. With 8 bases removed from V and 0 bases from J, the gap between germline ends came to 20 bases. Germline V gene data show CDR1 as MDHEN and CDR2 as SYDVKM. The CDR3 DNA is TGTGCCAGCTGCCGCGGGGACCGGACACTAGCCAAAAACATTCAGTACTTC. Protein sequence: CASCRGDRTLAKNIQYF.

The chain has TRBV30 and TRBJ2-7; 9 nucleotides agree with TRBD1. The CDR3 length is 13 residues. CDR1 and CDR2 (germline): GTSNPN, SVGIG (reference sequence). The V segment lost 2 bases and the J segment 5 bases; nucleotides outside the gene matches: 4. The CDR3 region has the DNA TGTGCCTGGAGTAAGGGACAGGGTAACGAGCAGTACTTC. Translating it yields CAWSKGQGNEQYF.

The chain couples TRBV30 to TRBJ2-2; unclear D gene. This CDR3 is 15 amino acids long. V dropped 0 bases and J dropped 1 base, with 9 bases sitting between them. CDR1 GTSNPN and CDR2 SVGIG come from the germline V gene (reference sequence). Written as DNA, the CDR3 is TGTGCCTGGAGTGTGCGGCACCGGAACACCGGGGAGCTGTTTTTT. Translation gives CAWSVRHRNTGELFF.